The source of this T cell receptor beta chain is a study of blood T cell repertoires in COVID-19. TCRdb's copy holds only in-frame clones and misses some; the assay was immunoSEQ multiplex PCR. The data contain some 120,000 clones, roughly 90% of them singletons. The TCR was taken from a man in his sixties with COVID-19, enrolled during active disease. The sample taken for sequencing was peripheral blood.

The CDR3 loop is CASSQGETSDYEQYF. CDR3 bases: TGTGCCAGCAGCCAAGGCGAGACTAGCGACTACGAGCAGTACTTC. This sequence joins TRBV3-1 (or the pseudogene TRBV3-2) and TRBJ2-7, with 8 nucleotides matching TRBD2. This CDR3 is 15 amino acids long. V lost 1 base, J lost 3 bases, and 5 bases stayed unmatched. CDR1 and CDR2 (germline): LGHDT, YNNKEL (reference sequence).